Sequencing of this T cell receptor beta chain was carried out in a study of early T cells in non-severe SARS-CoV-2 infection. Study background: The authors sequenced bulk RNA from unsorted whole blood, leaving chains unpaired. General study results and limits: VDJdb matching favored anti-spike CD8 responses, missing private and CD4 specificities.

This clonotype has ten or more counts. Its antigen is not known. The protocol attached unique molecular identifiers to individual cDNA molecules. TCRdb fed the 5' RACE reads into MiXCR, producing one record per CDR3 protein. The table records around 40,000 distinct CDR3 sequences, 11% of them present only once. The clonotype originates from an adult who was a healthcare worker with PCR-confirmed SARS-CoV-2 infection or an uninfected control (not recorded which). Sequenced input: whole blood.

The CDR3: CASSNAGEANEQFF. In DNA, the CDR3 is TGTGCCAGCAGCAATGCGGGGGAGGCCAATGAGCAGTTCTTC. The chain is built from TRBV12-3 or TRBV12-4 and TRBJ2-1; TRBD2 aligns across 7 bases. The junction had 8 bases not matched to a gene; V was cut back by 6 bases and J by 6 bases. The CDR3 has 14 residues.